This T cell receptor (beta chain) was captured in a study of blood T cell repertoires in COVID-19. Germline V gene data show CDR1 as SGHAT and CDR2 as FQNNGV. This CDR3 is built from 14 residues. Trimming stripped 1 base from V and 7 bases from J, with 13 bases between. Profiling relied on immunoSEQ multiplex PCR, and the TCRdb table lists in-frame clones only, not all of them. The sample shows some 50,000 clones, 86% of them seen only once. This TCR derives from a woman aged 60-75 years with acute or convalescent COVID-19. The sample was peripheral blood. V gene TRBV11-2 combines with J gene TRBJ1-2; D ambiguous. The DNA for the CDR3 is TGTGCCAGCAGCTTAGTCTCGGAGATAGCTGGCTACACCTTC. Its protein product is CASSLVSEIAGYTF.